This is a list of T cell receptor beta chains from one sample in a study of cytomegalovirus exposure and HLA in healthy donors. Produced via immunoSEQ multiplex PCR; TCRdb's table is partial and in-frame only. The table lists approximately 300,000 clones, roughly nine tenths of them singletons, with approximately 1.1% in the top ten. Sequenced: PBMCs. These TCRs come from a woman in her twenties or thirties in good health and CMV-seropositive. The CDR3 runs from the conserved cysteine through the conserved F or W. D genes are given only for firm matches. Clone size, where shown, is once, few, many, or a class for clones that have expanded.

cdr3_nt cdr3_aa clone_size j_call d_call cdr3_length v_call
TGTGCCAGCAAACCGGGACAGGCGAACACCGGGGAGCTGTTTTTT CASKPGQANTGELFF once TRBJ2-2 TRBD1 15 TRBV28
TGTGCCAGCAGCTTGGGACTAGCCCAAGAGACCCAGTACTTC CASSLGLAQETQYF NA TRBJ2-5 TRBD2 14 TRBV5-6
TGTGCCAGCAGCGCCGGGGGGGTTTCATACGAGCAGTACTTC CASSAGGVSYEQYF NA TRBJ2-7 TRBD2 14 TRBV9
TGTGCCAGCAGTGACTCTGGAGGGCTTGGCTACACCTTC CASSDSGGLGYTF NA TRBJ1-2 NA 13 TRBV6-4
TGCAGCGTTGAAGATCTAATGGGACAGGGACTTACCGAGCAGTACTTC CSVEDLMGQGLTEQYF NA TRBJ2-7 TRBD1 16 TRBV29-1
TGTGCCAGCAGCTTCGGTGGGCAGGGGCCAGCGGGTGGAAACACCATATATTTT CASSFGGQGPAGGNTIYF NA TRBJ1-3 NA 18 TRBV5-4
TGTGCCAGCAGTGTCCCCGGATCTCGGAACACTGAAGCTTTCTTT CASSVPGSRNTEAFF NA TRBJ1-1 NA 15 TRBV2
TGCGCCAGCAGCCAAGACCTACAGGAGGGCTCCTACGAGCAGTACTTC CASSQDLQEGSYEQYF few TRBJ2-7 NA 16 TRBV4-3
TGTGCCAGCAGCCCCGATCTAAGGGTCGAGCAGTACTTC CASSPDLRVEQYF NA TRBJ2-7 NA 13 TRBV9
TGTGCCAGCAGCAAGACTAGCCGGTACGAGCAGTACTTC CASSKTSRYEQYF NA TRBJ2-7 TRBD2 13 TRBV7-9
TGTGCCAGCGGGATCGTCCAGGGGGCTATGAACACTGAAGCTTTCTTT CASGIVQGAMNTEAFF NA TRBJ1-1 TRBD1 16 TRBV11-2
TGTGCCAGCAGCCGTAGCGGGAGCGGCACAGATACGCAGTATTTT CASSRSGSGTDTQYF NA TRBJ2-3 TRBD2 15 TRBV27
TGCGCCAGCAGCTTGGGACAACTATTGGAGACCCAGTACTTC CASSLGQLLETQYF NA TRBJ2-5 NA 14 TRBV5-1
TGTGCCAGCTCACTCCCGGGACAGTACAATGAGCAGTTCTTC CASSLPGQYNEQFF NA TRBJ2-1 TRBD1 14 TRBV18
TGCAGTGCGACTACCTACGAGCAGTACTTC CSATTYEQYF NA TRBJ2-7 NA 10 TRBV20-1
TGCGCCAGCAGTCCGACAGAAACTGGGGCCAACGTCCTGACTTTC CASSPTETGANVLTF once TRBJ2-6 NA 15 TRBV5-1
TGTGCCAGCAGCCAAGAATGGGACTTGGGCTACACCTTC CASSQEWDLGYTF NA TRBJ1-2 NA 13 TRBV4-2
TGTGCCAGCAGGACTCACAGGGACACTGAAGCTTTCTTT CASRTHRDTEAFF NA TRBJ1-1 NA 13 TRBV6-5
TGTGCCATCAGTGAATCTGGGGAAAATGGCTACACCTTC CAISESGENGYTF NA TRBJ1-2 NA 13 TRBV10-3
TGTGCCATCAGTTTAGGGACCGTCATAAACAATGAGCAGTTCTTC CAISLGTVINNEQFF NA TRBJ2-1 NA 15 TRBV10-3
TGCGCCAGCAGCCACCTGGACGCCCCGCAAGAGACCCAGTACTTC CASSHLDAPQETQYF NA TRBJ2-5 NA 15 TRBV4-3
TGTGCCAGTAGTATAAGCACTCACTACGAGCAGTACTTC CASSISTHYEQYF NA TRBJ2-7 NA 13 TRBV19